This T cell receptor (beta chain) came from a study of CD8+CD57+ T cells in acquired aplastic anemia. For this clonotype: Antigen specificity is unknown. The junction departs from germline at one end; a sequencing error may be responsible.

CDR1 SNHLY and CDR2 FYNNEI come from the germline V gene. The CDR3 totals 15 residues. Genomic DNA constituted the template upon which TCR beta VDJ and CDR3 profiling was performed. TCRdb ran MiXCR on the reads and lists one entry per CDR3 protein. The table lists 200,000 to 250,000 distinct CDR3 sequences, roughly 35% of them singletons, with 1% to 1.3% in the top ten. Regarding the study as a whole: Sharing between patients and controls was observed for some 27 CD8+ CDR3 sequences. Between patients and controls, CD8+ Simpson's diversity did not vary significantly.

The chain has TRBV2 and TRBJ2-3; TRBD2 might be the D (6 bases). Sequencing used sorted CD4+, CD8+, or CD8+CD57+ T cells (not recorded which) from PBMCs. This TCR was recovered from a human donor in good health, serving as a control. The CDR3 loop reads CAGSRDSYTTDTQYF. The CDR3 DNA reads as TGTGCCGGCAGTAGGGACTCCTACACCACAGATACGCAGTATTTT.